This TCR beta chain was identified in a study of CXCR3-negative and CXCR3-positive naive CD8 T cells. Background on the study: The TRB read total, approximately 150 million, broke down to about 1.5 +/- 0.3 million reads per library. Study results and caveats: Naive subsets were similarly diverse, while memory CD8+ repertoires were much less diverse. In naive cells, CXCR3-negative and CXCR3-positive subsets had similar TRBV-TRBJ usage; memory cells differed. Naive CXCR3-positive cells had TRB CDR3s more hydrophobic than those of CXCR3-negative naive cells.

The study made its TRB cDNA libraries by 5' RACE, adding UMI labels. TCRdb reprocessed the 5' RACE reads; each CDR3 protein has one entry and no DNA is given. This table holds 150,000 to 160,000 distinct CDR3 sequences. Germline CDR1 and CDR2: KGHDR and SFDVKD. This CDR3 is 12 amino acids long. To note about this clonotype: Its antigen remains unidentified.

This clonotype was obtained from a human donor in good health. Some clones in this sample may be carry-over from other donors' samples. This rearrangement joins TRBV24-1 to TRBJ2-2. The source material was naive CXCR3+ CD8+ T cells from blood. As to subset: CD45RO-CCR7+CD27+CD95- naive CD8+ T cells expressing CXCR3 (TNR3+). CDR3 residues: CATRTDPGELFF.